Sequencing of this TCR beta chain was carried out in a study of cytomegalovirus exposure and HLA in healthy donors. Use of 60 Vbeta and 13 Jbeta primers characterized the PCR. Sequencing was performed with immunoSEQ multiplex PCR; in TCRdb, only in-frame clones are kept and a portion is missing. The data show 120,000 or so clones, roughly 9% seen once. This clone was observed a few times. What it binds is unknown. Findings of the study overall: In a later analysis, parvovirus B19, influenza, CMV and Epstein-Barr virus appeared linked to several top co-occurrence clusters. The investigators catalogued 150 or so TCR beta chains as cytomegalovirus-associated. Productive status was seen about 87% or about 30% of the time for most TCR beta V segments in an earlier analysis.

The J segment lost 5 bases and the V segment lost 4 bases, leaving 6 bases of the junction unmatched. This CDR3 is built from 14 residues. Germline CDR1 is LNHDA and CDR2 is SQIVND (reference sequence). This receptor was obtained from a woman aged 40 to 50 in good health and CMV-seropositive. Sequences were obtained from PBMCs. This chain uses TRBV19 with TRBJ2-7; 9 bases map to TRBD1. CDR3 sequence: CASSTRDRDHEQYF. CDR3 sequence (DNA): TGTGCCAGTAGTACCCGGGACAGGGACCACGAGCAGTACTTC.